This TCR beta chain appears in the sequencing data of a study of control samples from healthy donors and cancer patients. The CDR3 length is 14 residues. Trimming removed 0 bases at V and 3 bases at J, with 7 bases between. The germline V gene has CDR1 KGHSH and CDR2 LQKENI. Sequencing used immunoSEQ multiplex PCR; TCRdb keeps in-frame clones, though not all of them. The sample contains 50,000 to 65,000 clones, over 75% of which appear only once. The sequenced material came from PBMCs. This chain links TRBV18 with TRBJ2-3, with D unresolved. This receptor was obtained from a woman between 50 and 59 years old with colorectal cancer. CDR3 sequence: CASSPPSGTDTQYF. The CDR3 bases are TGTGCCAGCTCACCACCATCCGGTACAGATACGCAGTATTTT.